Below are 7 T cell receptor beta chains sequenced from a single sample in a study of T cell responses to AZD1222 COVID-19 vaccine. Sequenced by immunoSEQ multiplex PCR; TCRdb stores in-frame clones only, minus some. This repertoire shows roughly 100,000 clones, around nine tenths found once; its top ten account for around 8.4%. The sample consisted of peripheral blood, taken on day 0 of AZD1222 vaccination. All receptors come from an adult in good health.

The V and J genes are TRBV7-9 and TRBJ2-3; no firm D call. The length of the CDR3 is 13 residues. Germline V gene sequence: CDR1 SEHNR, CDR2 FQNEAQ (reference sequence). Trimming removed 2 bases at V and 2 bases at J, with 5 bases between. The CDR3 region is CASSLLSTDTQYF. As DNA, the CDR3 is TGTGCCAGCAGCTTATTATCCACAGATACGCAGTATTTT.

This CDR3 is CASSQGPDRGNNYGYTF. CDR3 DNA: TGTGCCAGCAGCCAAGGGCCCGACAGGGGTAATAACTATGGCTACACCTTC. The chain has TRBV3-1 (or the pseudogene TRBV3-2) and TRBJ1-2; TRBD1 matches at 8 bases. CDR3 length: 17 amino acids. The V gene end was trimmed by 1 base and the J gene end by 1 base; junction bases not matched to a gene: 8. Germline-derived CDR1 and CDR2 are LGHDT and YNNKEL (reference sequence).

The chain uses TRBV11-3 and TRBJ2-2; the match to TRBD2 covers 7 bases. After removal of 1 base from V and 6 bases from J, the junction contained 8 bases not matched to a gene. Germline lookup yields CDR1 SGHNT and CDR2 YENEEA. This CDR3 region has 16 residues. CDR3 coding DNA: TGTGCCAGCAGCTTAGCGGGAGCTGCGGGAGCCGGGGAGCTGTTTTTT. This gives the protein CASSLAGAAGAGELFF.

The chain employs TRBV28 and TRBJ2-5; D is undetermined. The CDR3 sequence is 11 residues long. Trimming removed 4 bases at V and 5 bases at J, with 5 bases between. In germline, CDR1 is MDHEN, CDR2 SYDVKM. The CDR3 DNA reads TGTGCCAGCAGTTCCCCCGAGACCCAGTACTTC. This sequence encodes CASSSPETQYF.

The V gene is TRBV24-1, the J gene TRBJ2-5; a weak D match, TRBD1 (5 bases). The germline V and J ends were trimmed by 3 bases and 5 bases, with 9 bases remaining between them. Germline lookup yields CDR1 KGHDR and CDR2 SFDVKD. This CDR3 is built from 13 residues. CDR3 in amino acids: CATSDPPGETQYF. The DNA for the CDR3 is TGTGCCACCAGTGATCCTCCAGGGGAGACCCAGTACTTC.

The DNA for the CDR3 is TGTGCCAGCAGCTTGCGGCAGGGAGGGGGCACAGATACGCAGTATTTT. Translating gives CASSLRQGGGTDTQYF. The chain is built from TRBV7-2 and TRBJ2-3; 7 nucleotides agree with TRBD2. V gave up 3 bases and J gave up 1 base; unmatched junction bases: 7. The germline V gene encodes CDR1 SGHTA and CDR2 FQGNSA. The CDR3 totals 16 residues.

This chain connects TRBV28 to TRBJ1-1; D might be TRBD1 (6 bases). The CDR3 is made up of 16 amino acids. Germline CDR1 MDHEN, CDR2 SYDVKM. Trimming left V 3 bases short and J 4 bases short, with 18 bases between. CDR3: CASSFFGQGSTTEAFF. CDR3 in DNA: TGTGCCAGCAGTTTTTTTGGGCAGGGGTCGACCACTGAAGCTTTCTTT.